This T cell receptor beta chain was identified during a study of T-cell reconstitution after alpha-beta-depleted transplantation in children. General study results and limits: The high TCRbeta diversity at day 60 in some patients came from surviving recipient T cells and thymic progenitors. Expanded clones from the graft, numbering several hundred, reportedly supplied alpha-beta T cells about two months after transplant. From newly produced T cells came most of the T-cell counts and diversity one year after transplant.

In this sample, this clonotype turned up a few times. Antigen: not known. The CDR3 loop spans 14 amino acids. Germline V lookup: CDR1 SNHLY, CDR2 FYNNEI. Trimming shortened V by 6 bases and J by 7 bases, and 13 bases separated the two germline ends. The TCRbeta library incorporated unique molecular identifiers. TCRdb re-called the PCR reads through MiXCR, storing one row per CDR3 protein. The sample lists about 110,000 distinct CDR3 sequences; 10% to 13% were seen once. The source was PBMCs, collected before TCRalphabeta/CD19-depleted stem cell transplant. The J gene is TRBJ1-6, the V gene TRBV2; D uncertain. The sequence was obtained from a boy aged 2 to 9 with acute lymphoblastic leukemia, due to receive a stem cell transplant. The CDR3: CASRGAGRNSPLHF. In DNA form, the CDR3 reads TGTGCCAGCAGGGGAGCCGGTAGGAATTCACCCCTCCACTTT.